This TCR beta chain was found in a study of blood T cells in healthy people across ages. About this clonotype: No antigen is known for it.

The use of a sample-barcoded 5' primer and a J-beta primer mix characterized a second PCR of roughly 6 to 12 cycles. TCRdb reprocessed the 5' RACE reads with MiXCR, giving one entry per CDR3 protein. Here the sample spans about 680,000 distinct CDR3 sequences, 45% to 50% being singletons. Study results and caveats: From one million sequenced T cells, diversity estimates were lower bounds. The study found more naive CD4+ cells and higher diversity in long-lived than aged donors.

The CDR3 is 18 amino acids. The receptor was isolated from a woman aged 55-70 years in good health. This rearrangement joins TRBV21-1 to TRBJ1-5; the table's D gene call, TRBD1, was not cross checked with the DNA. TRBV21-1 is a pseudogene. What was sequenced was blood. Written as DNA, the CDR3 is TGTGCCAGCAGCAAAGATGACCCCACGGTCCCTAGCAATCAGCCCCAGCATTTT. Encoded protein: CASSKDDPTVPSNQPQHF.